This T cell receptor (beta chain) was obtained from a study of shared clonotypes between healthy human individuals. Notes on the study in general: A small donor pool kept down the genetic and exposure-history diversity that was represented. Among a handful of donors, about 5% of naive CD4 clonotypes were found in common.

This clone was seen only once. Its specificity is unknown. All the donors were Caucasian adults who lived in Nashville, Tennessee. V gave up 4 bases and J gave up 0 bases, with 7 bases separating them. The CDR3 length is 15 residues. Germline lookup yields CDR1 SGHDN and CDR2 FVKESK. Once extracted for a subset, genomic DNA was divided evenly among several immunoSEQ plates. Clones were sequenced by immunoSEQ multiplex PCR, and TCRdb holds only the in-frame ones, with some missing. The sample carries 2 million to 2.5 million clones, more than 90% recorded once. The material sequenced was naive CD4+ T cells sorted from blood. Subset defined: CD45RA+ positively selected. This clonotype was sampled from a man between 18 and 35 years old in good health. The gene calls are TRBV14 and TRBJ2-6; D gene uncertain. The CDR3 coding sequence is TGTGCCAGCAGCCTCTTGAGCTCTGGGGCCAACGTCCTGACTTTC. Translated: CASSLLSSGANVLTF.